What follows is one TCR beta chain and its context. The antigen is not known. These data originate in a study of shared clonotypes between healthy human individuals. General study findings and limits: Richness estimates generally favored naive over memory subsets. Clonotype sharing across several donors was observed for around 5.1% of naive CD4 clonotypes.

In replicate PCRs of sorted subsets, 150 to 200 ng DNA, roughly 27,000 T cell genomes, was used. TCRdb's copy holds only in-frame clones and misses some; the assay was immunoSEQ multiplex PCR. The repertoire consists of 2 million to 2.5 million clones, with about 92% occurring once and the leading ten covering 0.35% to 0.5%. This CDR3 has 14 amino acids. J was trimmed by 6 bases and V by 5 bases; bases with no gene match: 7. Germline CDR1 reads MNHEY; CDR2 reads SVGAGI. The sequence came from a man aged 18 to 35 in good health. Some clones in this sample may be carry-over from other donors' samples. This chain links TRBV6-5 with TRBJ2-7, with TRBD2 matching 10 bases. Source material: naive CD4+ T cells from PBMCs. The subset is: CD45RA+ positively selected. The CDR3 nucleotides read TGTGCCAGCAGTATAATAGCGGGAGGAGGCGAGCAGTACTTC. Its translation: CASSIIAGGGEQYF.